The 30 T cell receptor beta chains listed next were all sequenced from one sample in a study of T cells after yellow fever vaccination. One entry per CDR3 protein results from TCRdb running MiXCR on the 5' RACE reads. The sample has 300,000 to 350,000 distinct CDR3 sequences, under 5% seen once. Source: PBMCs, taken 5 days after the yellow fever booster vaccination. The receptors originated from a man younger than 30 who received the YFV17D yellow fever vaccine.

This clonotype was seen a handful of times. The chain employs TRBV6-1 and TRBJ2-2, with 15 bases that match TRBD2. Looked up from germline, CDR1 is MNHNS and CDR2 is SASEGT. V trimming: 5 bases; J trimming: 5 bases; junction bases outside the gene matches: 12. This CDR3 has 19 residues. This chain's CDR3 is CASSSPGTSGGSWTGELFF. DNA for the CDR3: TGTGCCAGCAGTTCCCCCGGGACTAGCGGGGGGTCTTGGACCGGGGAGCTGTTTTTT.

This clonotype was detected ten times or more. The gene calls are TRBV9 and TRBJ2-1; TRBD2 matches at 10 bases. Trimming cost V 3 bases and J 0 bases; bases outside gene matches: 9. The CDR3 sequence is 18 residues long. CDR1 and CDR2 (germline): SGDLS, YYNGEE. The CDR3 DNA reads TGTGCCAGCAGCGAGGCTAGCGGGGGCCTAAACTCCTACAATGAGCAGTTCTTC. Its translation is CASSEASGGLNSYNEQFF.

This clonotype has ten or more counts. This chain links TRBV24-1 with TRBJ2-1; no definite D call. V shed 5 bases and J shed 9 bases, with 16 bases lying between them. Germline values: CDR1 KGHDR, CDR2 SFDVKD. The CDR3 length is 14 residues. DNA of the CDR3: TGTGCCACCAGTGCCTCGAGTTTAGTGGCTGAGCAGTTCTTC. It translates to CATSASSLVAEQFF.

This clonotype was observed many times. This chain joins TRBV5-1 and TRBJ2-3; 12 nucleotides align to TRBD1. The V gene's germline CDR1 is SGHRS and CDR2 YFSETQ. The CDR3 loop spans 14 amino acids. With V trimmed by 4 bases and J by 9 bases, 6 bases remained unmatched. CDR3 sequence: CASSAGTGGGTQYF. CDR3 in DNA: TGCGCCAGCAGCGCCGGGACAGGGGGCGGGACGCAGTATTTT. Complete variable domain (other parts from reference TRBV5-1 and TRBJ2-3): KAGVTQTPRYLIKTRGQQVTLSCSPISGHRSVSWYQQTPGQGLQFLFEYFSETQRNKGNFPGRFSGRQFSNSRSEMNVSTLELGDSALYLCASSAGTGGGTQYFGPGTRLTVL.

Many counts were recorded for this clonotype. The V call is TRBV5-4, the J call TRBJ2-1; D is possibly TRBD2 (5 bases). Trimming took 3 bases from V and 0 from J, leaving 10 bases between them. The CDR3 contains 15 residues. The germline gives CDR1 SGHNT, CDR2 YYREEE (reference sequence). The DNA of the CDR3 is TGTGCCAGCAGCTCCGGACTGAACTCCTACAATGAGCAGTTCTTC. Residues: CASSSGLNSYNEQFF.

The chain has TRBV6-5 and TRBJ1-6, with TRBD1 as a possible D gene (5 bases). There are 14 residues in the CDR3. The V gene's germline CDR1 is MNHEY and CDR2 SVGAGI. V lost 5 bases and J 8 bases, leaving 13 bases between the germline ends. The CDR3, as DNA: TGTGCCAGCAGTGCCCGGGGCAGGGATTCACCCCTCCACTTT. Translation: CASSARGRDSPLHF.

The chain employs TRBV12-3 or TRBV12-4 and TRBJ2-5; the match to TRBD1 covers 9 bases. Germline trimming cut 6 bases from V and 7 bases from J; bases unmatched to any gene: 9. There are 14 residues in the CDR3. The CDR3 DNA sequence: TGTGCCAGCAGCAGGACAGGGGTAGGAGTGACCCAGTACTTC. As protein: CASSRTGVGVTQYF.

This clonotype was seen ten or more times. The J gene is TRBJ2-2, the V gene TRBV5-1; D gene ambiguous. The CDR3 is made up of 12 amino acids. Looked up from germline, CDR1 is SGHRS and CDR2 is YFSETQ. Deletions cut 0 bases from V and 8 bases from J, with 5 bases between. CDR3 sequence reads: CASSLENGELFF. CDR3 DNA sequence: TGCGCCAGCAGCTTGGAGAATGGGGAGCTGTTTTTT. Together with reference TRBV5-1 and TRBJ2-2, the CDR3 gives the full variable domain: KAGVTQTPRYLIKTRGQQVTLSCSPISGHRSVSWYQQTPGQGLQFLFEYFSETQRNKGNFPGRFSGRQFSNSRSEMNVSTLELGDSALYLCASSLENGELFFGEGSRLTVL.

This chain links TRBV12-3 or TRBV12-4 with TRBJ1-2; 9 nucleotides match TRBD1. V shed 5 bases, J shed 7 bases, and the junction held 11 bases outside the gene matches. The length of the CDR3 is 15 residues. The CDR3 coding sequence is TGTGCCAGCAGTCGTCCCGGGACAGGGAAACCTGGCTACACCTTC. It is translated as CASSRPGTGKPGYTF.

In its sample, this clonotype was seen many times. The chain joins TRBV7-8 to TRBJ2-2, with 9 nucleotides matching TRBD2. The length of the CDR3 is 16 residues. J lost 3 bases, V lost 5 bases, and 7 bases had no gene match. Germline assignment: CDR1 SGHVS and CDR2 FQNEAQ. CDR3 sequence reads: CASSPVAGGYTGELFF. The CDR3 DNA sequence: TGTGCCAGCAGCCCCGTTGCGGGGGGGTACACCGGGGAGCTGTTTTTT.

This clonotype was detected a few times. This sequence joins TRBV11-2 and TRBJ2-7; 9 bases are shared with TRBD2. V trimming: 2 bases; J trimming: 7 bases; junction bases outside the gene matches: 9. Germline V gene sequence: CDR1 SGHAT, CDR2 FQNNGV. The CDR3 length is 15 residues. The CDR3 protein is CASSLSRTSAAEQYF. The DNA for the CDR3 is TGTGCCAGCAGCTTATCACGGACTAGCGCTGCGGAGCAGTACTTC.

This clonotype came up a few times. The chain combines TRBV10-3 with TRBJ2-7; tentatively, D is TRBD2 (6 bases). V lost 0 bases, J lost 0 bases, and 12 bases lay in between. This CDR3 is built from 16 residues. Looked up from germline, CDR1 is ENHRY and CDR2 is SYGVKD. The CDR3 coding sequence is TGTGCCATCAGTGAGTCAGGACCGACTAGCTCCTACGAGCAGTACTTC. Protein product: CAISESGPTSSYEQYF.

The sample holds many counts of this clonotype. The chain uses TRBV5-5 and TRBJ1-3; weak D call: TRBD1 (6 bases). Germline V CDR1 and CDR2: SGHKS, YYEKEE (reference sequence). This CDR3 has 16 amino acids. V shed 4 bases and J shed 4 bases, with 18 bases lying between them. The CDR3 sequence: CASSPGGQAPGNTIYF. The CDR3 coding sequence is TGTGCCAGCAGCCCGGGGGGGCAGGCGCCCGGAAACACCATATATTTT.

This clonotype has at least ten counts. The V call is TRBV6-1, the J call TRBJ2-7; 9 nucleotides match TRBD1. Per the germline V gene, CDR1 is MNHNS and CDR2 is SASEGT. V shed 5 bases, J shed 5 bases, and the junction held 4 bases outside the gene matches. The CDR3 runs to 13 residues. CDR3 sequence: CASSPDRGDEQYV. Written as DNA, the CDR3 is TGTGCCAGCAGTCCGGACAGGGGCGACGAGCAGTACGTC.

This clonotype was counted a few times. The CDR3 reads CASSFRPGQQETQYF. The CDR3 bases are TGTGCCAGCAGCTTCCGCCCGGGACAGCAAGAGACCCAGTACTTC. The chain has TRBV5-6 and TRBJ2-5, with 7 bases identical to TRBD1. There are 15 residues in the CDR3. Germline V gene sequence: CDR1 SGHDT, CDR2 YYEEEE. Losses at the gene ends were 2 bases for V and 2 bases for J; bases not matched to a gene: 6.

This clonotype was seen a handful of times. The rearrangement uses TRBV5-1 and TRBJ1-1; 9 bases map to TRBD1. CDR3 length: 14 amino acids. V shed 4 bases and J 4 bases; nucleotides not matched to a gene: 5. Germline V gene data show CDR1 as SGHRS and CDR2 as YFSETQ. The CDR3 reads CASSSETGGTEAFF. CDR3 DNA sequence: TGCGCCAGCAGCAGCGAGACAGGGGGCACTGAAGCTTTCTTT.

This clonotype was counted only a few times. V gene TRBV7-3 combines with J gene TRBJ1-1; 10 bases match TRBD1. This CDR3 region has 14 residues. Trimming took 4 bases from V and 5 from J; bases not matched to a gene: 4. Germline V gene data show CDR1 as SGHTA and CDR2 as FQGTGA. The CDR3: CASSSTGGMTEAFF. The CDR3 region has the DNA TGTGCCAGCAGCTCGACAGGGGGCATGACTGAAGCTTTCTTT.

The chain combines TRBV7-6 with TRBJ1-6; no clear D gene. Germline loops: CDR1 SGHVS, CDR2 FNYEAQ. Trimming cost V 1 base and J 7 bases, with 14 bases left between them. The CDR3 is 16 residues long. The CDR3 DNA reads as TGTGCCAGCAGCTTAGGCACCCCGAACTTAAATTCACCCCTCCACTTT. This gives the protein CASSLGTPNLNSPLHF.

The V gene is TRBV27, the J gene TRBJ2-7; no clear D gene. Between the trimmed V and J ends, which lost 4 bases and 3 bases, there was a span of 10 bases. The length of the CDR3 is 13 residues. CDR1 MNHEY and CDR2 SMNVEV come from the germline V gene (reference sequence). The CDR3 sequence is CASSSLGHYEQYV. Here the CDR3 DNA reads TGTGCCAGCAGTTCTTTAGGCCACTACGAGCAGTACGTC.

This clonotype was observed at least ten times. The chain recombines TRBV12-3 or TRBV12-4 with TRBJ2-5; D is unclear. CDR3 length: 12 amino acids. V lost 3 bases to trimming and J lost 9 bases, with 11 bases between them. CDR3 amino acids: CASSFEVAAQYF. Here the CDR3 DNA reads TGTGCCAGCAGTTTCGAAGTGGCGGCCCAGTACTTC.

This clonotype was picked up a small number of times. V is TRBV20-1 and J is TRBJ1-1; the D is unclear. Trimming cost V 5 bases and J 0 bases, with 13 bases left between them. The CDR3 has 14 residues. The V gene's germline CDR1 is DFQATT and CDR2 SNEGSKA (reference sequence). The DNA of the CDR3 is TGCAGTGCTCATACACGGTTCATGAACACTGAAGCTTTCTTT. It specifies CSAHTRFMNTEAFF.

This clonotype has at least ten counts. CDR3 protein: CASATGDGEKLFF. In DNA, the CDR3 is TGTGCCAGCGCCACCGGGGACGGTGAAAAACTGTTTTTT. The rearrangement joins TRBV11-2 to TRBJ1-4; a weak D match, TRBD1 (5 bases). Trimming pared 8 bases from V and 7 bases from J, leaving 14 bases between. Looked up from germline, CDR1 is SGHAT and CDR2 is FQNNGV. This CDR3 has 13 residues.

Many counts were recorded for this clonotype. The CDR3 region has the DNA TGCGCCAGCAGCTTGCCAGGGGGCCATGAGCAGTTCTTC. Its protein product is CASSLPGGHEQFF. The chain uses TRBV5-1 and TRBJ2-1, with 8 bases fitting TRBD1. J lost 8 bases, V lost 1 base, and 2 bases had no gene match. Germline lookup yields CDR1 SGHRS and CDR2 YFSETQ. The CDR3 has 13 amino acids. The full variable domain, completed using reference TRBV5-1 and TRBJ2-1, is KAGVTQTPRYLIKTRGQQVTLSCSPISGHRSVSWYQQTPGQGLQFLFEYFSETQRNKGNFPGRFSGRQFSNSRSEMNVSTLELGDSALYLCASSLPGGHEQFFGPGTRLTVL.

This clonotype was counted ten times or more. V usage is TRBV18 and J usage is TRBJ1-2; 7 nucleotides match TRBD1. The CDR3 spans 18 residues. Losses at the gene ends were 6 bases for V and 4 bases for J; bases not matched to a gene: 20. Germline values: CDR1 KGHSH, CDR2 LQKENI. CDR3 bases: TGTGCCAGCTCGCTCCTCCTTCCCGGGACAGAATCTGGCTATGGCTACACCTTC. It codes for CASSLLLPGTESGYGYTF.

This clonotype came up a few times. V gene TRBV4-3 combines with J gene TRBJ2-2; D remains unclear. V was clipped by 4 bases and J by 2 bases, with 11 bases between them. The CDR3 spans 15 residues. Germline CDR1 is LGHNA and CDR2 is YSLEER. The CDR3: CASSLRVGNTGELFF. The DNA of the CDR3 is TGCGCCAGCAGCCTGCGAGTTGGTAACACCGGGGAGCTGTTTTTT.

This clonotype was observed many times. The chain has TRBV12-3 or TRBV12-4 and TRBJ2-4; 10 bases are a match to TRBD1. The V gene end was trimmed by 5 bases and the J gene end by 0 bases; junction bases not matched to a gene: 10. CDR3 length equals 18 residues. This chain's CDR3 is CASSPPRRTGGAKNIQYF. CDR3 nucleotide sequence: TGTGCCAGCAGTCCTCCCCGTCGGACAGGGGGAGCCAAAAACATTCAGTACTTC.

This clonotype came up a few times. The genes are TRBV6-5 and TRBJ2-3; D may be TRBD1 (6 bases). CDR3 size: 15 residues. Trimming took off 1 base at V and 2 bases at J, with 10 bases between the two ends. The germline V gene encodes CDR1 MNHEY and CDR2 SVGAGI. CDR3 bases: TGTGCCAGCAGTTACTTCAGGGGCCTCACAGATACGCAGTATTTT. Its protein is CASSYFRGLTDTQYF.

The chain has TRBV4-3 and TRBJ1-4; TRBD1 might be the D (6 bases). CDR1 and CDR2 (germline): LGHNA, YSLEER. The CDR3 totals 14 residues. Trimming took 5 bases from V and 7 from J, leaving 14 bases between them. Written as DNA, the CDR3 is TGCGCCAGCAGCGTCAGGGGAGGGGGTGAAAAACTGTTTTTT. Its protein is CASSVRGGGEKLFF.

This clonotype was counted at least ten times. This rearrangement joins TRBV7-8 to TRBJ2-7; D unresolved. Germline V gene lookup returns CDR1 SGHVS and CDR2 FQNEAQ. The CDR3 loop spans 13 amino acids. V lost 4 bases and J lost 0, with 7 bases in between. CDR3 sequence (DNA): TGTGCCAGCAGCTCTGGACCCTCCTACGAGCAGTACTTC. Translated, it gives CASSSGPSYEQYF.

This clonotype was seen a handful of times. The chain is built from TRBV20-1 and TRBJ1-4; 8 bases align to TRBD1. With 6 bases clipped from V and 0 bases from J, the junction kept 9 bases outside the gene matches. CDR1 DFQATT and CDR2 SNEGSKA come from the germline V gene (reference sequence). The CDR3 loop spans 16 amino acids. CDR3 DNA: TGCAGTGCGACAGGGGTTGCCGGAGCAACTAATGAAAAACTGTTTTTT. Translating it yields CSATGVAGATNEKLFF.